A selection of T cell receptor beta chains follows, all from one sample in a study of T cell repertoires in cytomegalovirus infection. MiXCR, applied by TCRdb to the reads, yields one record per CDR3 protein. The sample lists about 400,000 distinct CDR3 sequences, 15% to 20% occurring once. Sequences were obtained from PBMCs. Receptor source: a human donor in good health (CMV status not recorded). Some clones in this sample may be carry-over from other donors' samples. The CDR3 runs from the conserved cysteine through the conserved F or W.

TRBV20-1	TRBJ2-5	CSASWTVVETQYF
TRBV19	TRBJ1-2	CASTQTGANYGYTF
TRBV20-1	TRBJ2-1	CSASVSGGVYNEQFF
TRBV19	TRBJ1-1	CASSSRGSPNTEAFF
TRBV27	TRBJ2-7	CASSRISGRPNDEQYF
TRBV7-2	TRBJ2-3	CASSPAGGGDTQYF
TRBV7-6	TRBJ2-1	CASSDGERGRVEQFF
TRBV10-3	TRBJ2-3	CATVRGESTDTQYF
TRBV6-5	TRBJ1-6	CASRPNRGLAPLHF
TRBV7-8	TRBJ1-1	CASSLVRAVTNEAFF
TRBV27	TRBJ2-7	CASRGSDPYEQYF